The 17 T cell receptor beta chains below all came from one sample that was sequenced in a study of control samples from healthy donors and cancer patients (TCRdb year 2020). Libraries were constructed by the immunoSEQ multiplex PCR assay. TCRdb retrieved this table from immuneACCESS and kept in-frame rearrangements only. Not all clones are present; in checked studies, unresolved V genes account for under half, and no reason is known for the remainder. Present in this sample are 150,000 to 200,000 clones, about 94% of which were seen just once. The top ten constitute about 0.64% of the sample. The sequencing input was blood. The source is a woman in her twenties or thirties in good health.

The chain links TRBV5-6 to TRBJ2-2, with D unresolved. The CDR3 spans 16 residues. V was pared by 2 bases and J by 7 bases, with 18 bases between. CDR1 and CDR2 from the germline V gene are SGHDT and YYEEEE. The CDR3 region is CASSFYYNSQGGELFF. CDR3 DNA sequence: TGTGCCAGCAGCTTCTATTACAACAGCCAAGGCGGGGAGCTGTTTTTT.

The CDR3 loop is CASSLEEAGALHF. CDR3 sequence (DNA): TGTGCCAGCAGTTTAGAGGAAGCAGGGGCCCTCCACTTT. The chain is built from TRBV12-3 or TRBV12-4 and TRBJ1-6; possibly TRBD1 for D (6 bases). The CDR3 sequence is 13 residues long. Trimming left V 1 base short and J 14 bases short, with 12 bases between.

The J gene is TRBJ2-2, the V gene TRBV30; TRBD2 matches at 12 bases. With 7 bases clipped from V and 5 bases from J, the junction kept 14 bases outside the gene matches. CDR1 is GTSNPN, CDR2 SVGIG, per germline (reference sequence). The CDR3 runs 17 residues. The CDR3 bases are TGTGCCTTTAAGGGGGGGTCACTAGCGGGAGGTACCGGGGAGCTGTTTTTT. As protein: CAFKGGSLAGGTGELFF. Supplemented by reference TRBV30 and TRBJ2-2, the full variable domain reads SQTIHQWPATLVQPVGSPLSLECTVEGTSNPNLYWYRQAAGRGLQLLFYSVGIGQISSEVPQNLSASRPQDRQFILSSKKLLLSDSGFYLCAFKGGSLAGGTGELFFGEGSRLTVL.

This sequence joins TRBV24-1 and TRBJ1-1; 8 nucleotides agree with TRBD1. Germline loops: CDR1 KGHDR, CDR2 SFDVKD. With 6 bases clipped from V and 1 base from J, the junction kept 12 bases outside the gene matches. The length of the CDR3 is 17 residues. CDR3 in DNA: TGTGCCACCAGTCCGGGACAGGCGACTACCAAGAACACTGAAGCTTTCTTT. It codes for CATSPGQATTKNTEAFF.

The chain combines TRBV27 with TRBJ1-1; no firm D call. The ends were cut back, 0 bases at V and 8 bases at J, with 10 bases in the middle. This CDR3 is built from 13 residues. CDR1 and CDR2 (germline): MNHEY, SMNVEV (reference sequence). The CDR3 DNA is TGTGCCAGCAGTTTATCGGTGCTCTCCGAAGCTTTCTTT. Translated, it gives CASSLSVLSEAFF.

The chain couples TRBV27 to TRBJ2-7, with D possibly TRBD1 on 5 matching bases. V was pared by 2 bases and J by 1 base, with 9 bases between. There are 14 residues in the CDR3. Germline V gene data show CDR1 as MNHEY and CDR2 as SMNVEV (reference sequence). The CDR3 DNA is TGTGCCAGCAGTTTAGATCAGGGATCCTACGAGCAGTACTTC. Translation gives CASSLDQGSYEQYF.

J is TRBJ2-7 and V is TRBV5-1; D remains ambiguous. Deletions cut 0 bases from V and 3 bases from J, with 10 bases between. The CDR3 sequence is 14 residues long. In germline, CDR1 is SGHRS, CDR2 YFSETQ. The chain's CDR3 is CASSLVSSSYEQYF. In DNA form, the CDR3 reads TGCGCCAGCAGCTTGGTATCCAGTAGCTACGAGCAGTACTTC. Filled out from reference TRBV5-1 and TRBJ2-7, the complete variable domain reads KAGVTQTPRYLIKTRGQQVTLSCSPISGHRSVSWYQQTPGQGLQFLFEYFSETQRNKGNFPGRFSGRQFSNSRSEMNVSTLELGDSALYLCASSLVSSSYEQYFGPGTRLTVT.

The chain has TRBV5-5 and TRBJ2-7; D not resolved. Germline CDR1 and CDR2: SGHKS and YYEKEE (reference sequence). CDR3 size: 11 residues. V was clipped by 1 base and J by 6 bases, with 5 bases between them. In nucleotides, the CDR3 is TGTGCCAGCAGCTTGATGGCCGAGCAGTACTTC. It translates to CASSLMAEQYF.

The gene calls are TRBV19 and TRBJ2-6; unclear D gene. Germline CDR1 is LNHDA and CDR2 is SQIVND (reference sequence). The CDR3 has 13 amino acids. Trimming left V 7 bases short and J 1 base short, with 5 bases between. The CDR3 here is CASTLSGANVLTF. CDR3 DNA sequence: TGTGCCAGTACGTTATCTGGGGCCAACGTCCTGACTTTC.

This rearrangement joins TRBV6-4 to TRBJ2-1; possibly TRBD2 for D (6 bases). CDR3 length: 17 amino acids. CDR1 is MRHNA, CDR2 SNTAGT, per germline. The germline V and J ends were trimmed by 5 bases and 4 bases, with 21 bases remaining between them. The CDR3 DNA is TGTGCCAGCAGTCCGAGCCCGGGACTTGATTGGTACAATGAGCAGTTCTTC. Translating gives CASSPSPGLDWYNEQFF.

The rearrangement uses TRBV2 and TRBJ2-5, with TRBD2 matching over 9 bases. This CDR3 contains 16 residues. Trimming removed 4 bases from V and 1 base from J; junction bases left unmatched: 7. From germline, CDR1 is SNHLY and CDR2 FYNNEI. The DNA of the CDR3 is TGTGCCAGCAGTGGGGAGGCTAGCGGGACCCAAGAGACCCAGTACTTC. Protein sequence: CASSGEASGTQETQYF.

The V call is TRBV25-1, the J call TRBJ1-2, with D possibly being TRBD1 (5 bases). The V gene's germline CDR1 is MGHDK and CDR2 SYGVNS. V lost 8 bases, J lost 1 base, and 11 bases lay in between. The CDR3 extends over 13 amino acids. In DNA form, the CDR3 reads TGTGCCAGCTCTCGGGACCTTAACTATGGCTACACCTTC. Amino acid sequence: CASSRDLNYGYTF.

The V call is TRBV2, the J call TRBJ1-1; no definite D call. V lost 5 bases and J lost 4, with 14 bases in between. This CDR3 region has 14 residues. The germline V gene encodes CDR1 SNHLY and CDR2 FYNNEI. The CDR3 DNA reads TGTGCCAGCAGTCGGACCCAAGCCGGCACTGAAGCTTTCTTT. This sequence encodes CASSRTQAGTEAFF.

The chain employs TRBV3-1 (or the pseudogene TRBV3-2) and TRBJ2-3; 11 bases align to TRBD2. The trim removed 0 bases at V and 2 bases at J, leaving 7 bases unmatched. Germline-derived CDR1 and CDR2 are LGHDT and YNNKEL (reference sequence). This CDR3 is built from 18 residues. The CDR3 region is CASSQDLGLAEHTDTQYF. In DNA form, the CDR3 reads TGTGCCAGCAGCCAAGATCTGGGACTAGCGGAGCACACAGATACGCAGTATTTT.

The count of this clone is one. The gene calls are TRBV5-1 and TRBJ2-7; TRBD1 matches at 9 bases. The CDR3 sequence is 14 residues long. The V gene's germline CDR1 is SGHRS and CDR2 YFSETQ. The V segment lost 3 bases and the J segment 2 bases; nucleotides outside the gene matches: 3. The CDR3 region has the DNA TGCGCCAGCAGCTCGGGACAGGGTCCCTACGAGCAGTACTTC. This translates into CASSSGQGPYEQYF.

The sample holds one count of this clone. This chain connects TRBV2 to TRBJ1-3; no clear D gene. Germline V gives CDR1 SNHLY, CDR2 FYNNEI. V shed 4 bases and J shed 4 bases, with 11 bases lying between them. The CDR3 has 14 amino acids. CDR3 amino acids: CASSADWVGNTIYF. The CDR3 DNA sequence: TGTGCCAGCAGTGCTGATTGGGTGGGAAACACCATATATTTT. The whole variable domain, remainder taken from reference TRBV2 and TRBJ1-3, is EPEVTQTPSHQVTQMGQEVILRCVPISNHLYFYWYRQILGQKVEFLVSFYNNEISEKSEIFDDQFSVERPDGSNFTLKIRSTKLEDSAMYFCASSADWVGNTIYFGEGSWLTVV.

The gene calls are TRBV4-3 and TRBJ1-1; the D is unclear. Trimming removed 0 bases from V and 0 bases from J, with 5 bases in between. Per the germline V gene, CDR1 is LGHNA and CDR2 is YSLEER. This CDR3 has 14 amino acids. CDR3 nucleotide sequence: TGCGCCAGCAGCCAAGATCGGGTGAACACTGAAGCTTTCTTT. Protein sequence: CASSQDRVNTEAFF.